This is a list of T cell receptor beta chains from one sample in a study of blood T cell repertoires in COVID-19. Clones were read by immunoSEQ multiplex PCR, and TCRdb kept only the in-frame ones, dropping some. The sample includes 250,000 or so clones, approximately 90% of them seen just once. Sequencing input: peripheral blood. Receptors were obtained from a woman aged 25 to 39 with active or convalescent COVID-19. Both conserved end residues are part of each CDR3. The D gene is left open where the match is weak. Clone sizes are given selectively: once, few, many, or a class where the clone is expanded.

TRBV9	TRBJ1-1	-	-	CASSVGVMTANTEAFF	TGTGCCAGCAGCGTAGGGGTTATGACAGCTAACACTGAAGCTTTCTTT
TRBV28	TRBJ1-6	-	-	CASSSGQGFLPLHF	TGTGCCAGCAGTTCGGGACAAGGCTTTCTACCCCTCCACTTT
TRBV18	TRBJ1-3	-	-	CASSPLPRQDYSGNTIYF	TGTGCCAGCTCACCCCTCCCGCGTCAGGACTACTCTGGAAACACCATATATTTT
TRBV28	TRBJ1-5	-	-	CASSPPGGTNQPQHF	TGTGCCAGCAGTCCCCCCGGGGGAACTAATCAGCCCCAGCATTTT
TRBV4-3	TRBJ1-2	TRBD1	-	CASSRQTGSPYGYTF	TGCGCCAGCAGCCGACAGACAGGGAGCCCCTATGGCTACACCTTC
TRBV27	TRBJ2-7	TRBD1	-	CASSSRTGRMFF	TGTGCCAGCAGTTCTCGGACAGGCCGGATGTTTTTC
TRBV6-5	TRBJ2-7	-	-	CASSPQPIMTYEQYF	TGTGCCAGCAGCCCACAGCCTATTATGACCTACGAGCAGTACTTC
TRBV3-1/TRBV3-2	TRBJ2-5	-	-	CASSQEKRGGHQETQYF	TGTGCCAGCAGCCAAGAAAAAAGGGGTGGGCACCAAGAGACCCAGTACTTC
TRBV20-1	TRBJ2-3	TRBD2	once	CSASWLAGGDTQYF	TGCAGTGCTAGTTGGCTAGCGGGGGGAGATACGCAGTATTTT
TRBV3-1/TRBV3-2	TRBJ2-4	TRBD2	-	CASSQVALAGDKLAKNIQYF	TGTGCCAGCAGCCAAGTAGCACTAGCGGGCGACAAACTAGCCAAAAACATTCAGTACTTC
TRBV11-2	TRBJ2-5	TRBD2	-	CASSHGAGLAGEQETQYF	TGTGCCAGCAGCCATGGGGCCGGACTAGCGGGGGAGCAAGAGACCCAGTACTTC
TRBV14	TRBJ2-3	TRBD1	-	CASSQRTGLIDTQYF	TGTGCCAGCAGCCAGCGGACAGGACTTATAGATACGCAGTATTTT
TRBV7-9	TRBJ2-4	-	-	CASSPDRLAKNIQYF	TGTGCCAGCAGTCCGGACAGACTAGCCAAAAACATTCAGTACTTC
TRBV2	TRBJ2-7	-	-	CASIRGNNEQYF	TGTGCCAGCATAAGGGGAAATAACGAGCAGTACTTC
TRBV9	TRBJ2-1	TRBD2	once	CASSPGTSGGYNEQFF	TGTGCCAGCAGCCCTGGGACTAGCGGGGGCTACAATGAGCAGTTCTTC
TRBV7-8	TRBJ2-7	TRBD2	-	CASSWTRGVYEQYF	TGTGCCAGCAGTTGGACCCGGGGGGTATACGAGCAGTACTTC
TRBV19	TRBJ1-1	-	-	CASSISGSRMNTEAFF	TGTGCCAGTAGTATATCTGGGTCTAGGATGAACACTGAAGCTTTCTTT
TRBV28	TRBJ1-1	-	once	CASSVGGRFELF	TGTGCCAGCAGTGTCGGGGGGCGGTTTGAACTCTTT
TRBV29-1	TRBJ1-5	-	-	CSVGQGGNQPQHF	TGCAGCGTTGGGCAGGGCGGCAATCAGCCCCAGCATTTT
TRBV10-3	TRBJ2-1	TRBD1	once	CAISESDGTGSYEQFF	TGTGCCATCAGTGAGTCTGACGGGACAGGGAGCTATGAGCAGTTCTTC
TRBV3-1/TRBV3-2	TRBJ1-5	TRBD1	-	CASSERGQGNQPQHF	TGTGCCAGCAGTGAAAGGGGACAGGGGAATCAGCCCCAGCATTTT
TRBV7-7	TRBJ2-2	-	-	CASSLDRGSGELFF	TGTGCTAGCAGCTTAGATCGGGGTTCCGGGGAGCTGTTTTTT
TRBV6-4	TRBJ2-2	TRBD2	-	CASSDPRLAGGPELFF	TGTGCCAGCAGTGACCCCCGACTAGCGGGGGGGCCGGAGCTGTTTTTT
TRBV29-1	TRBJ1-4	TRBD1	many	CSVGQGAREKLFF	TGCAGCGTCGGACAGGGGGCACGTGAAAAACTGTTTTTT
TRBV5-1	TRBJ2-5	-	-	CASSFGGETQYF	TGCGCCAGCAGCTTCGGAGGTGAGACCCAGTACTTC
TRBV7-6	TRBJ2-2	TRBD2	-	CASSLRASGAGTGELFF	TGTGCCAGCAGCTTACGGGCTAGCGGGGCAGGCACCGGGGAGCTGTTTTTT
TRBV24-1	TRBJ1-2	-	-	CATHPRTTHGYTF	TGTGCCACACACCCTAGGACAACACATGGCTACACCTTC
TRBV15	TRBJ2-7	-	-	CASRTGWGLEYF	TGTGCCAGCAGAACAGGGTGGGGCCTGGAGTACTTC
TRBV6-2/TRBV6-3	TRBJ2-7	-	-	CASRPQGNYPASYEQYF	TGTGCCAGCAGGCCTCAGGGAAACTATCCGGCCTCCTACGAGCAGTACTTC
TRBV3-1/TRBV3-2	TRBJ2-3	-	once	CASSPRARRTTQYF	TGTGCCAGCAGCCCGCGGGCCCGAAGGACTACGCAGTATTTT
TRBV2	TRBJ1-6	-	-	CASSHTTGDNSPLHF	TGTGCCAGCAGTCATACTACCGGAGATAATTCACCCCTCCACTTT
TRBV10-3	TRBJ1-4	TRBD1	-	CAIRRQGGEKLFF	TGTGCCATCAGGAGACAGGGCGGTGAAAAACTGTTTTTT
TRBV11-2	TRBJ2-7	TRBD1	-	CASSSPGQGDYEQYF	TGTGCCAGCAGCTCGCCGGGACAGGGGGATTACGAGCAGTACTTC
TRBV28	TRBJ2-7	-	-	CASSQTYEQYF	TGTGCCAGCAGCCAAACCTACGAGCAGTACTTC
TRBV5-1	TRBJ2-2	-	-	CASSREGSTGELFF	TGCGCCAGCAGCCGTGAAGGGAGCACCGGGGAGCTGTTTTTT